These 21 T cell receptor beta chains came from one sample sequenced in a study of blood T cell repertoires in COVID-19. Assay: immunoSEQ multiplex PCR; the TCRdb copy retains only in-frame clones and omits some. The sample includes some 200,000 clones, around four fifths of them seen just once. The source material was peripheral blood. The source is a woman aged 45-59 years with active or convalescent COVID-19.

The chain carries TRBV7-8 and TRBJ1-5, with D uncertain. V lost 0 bases and J lost 10, with 10 bases in between. The CDR3 is 13 residues long. Germline V gene sequence: CDR1 SGHVS, CDR2 FQNEAQ. The CDR3 spells CASSLAEVTPQHF. DNA of the CDR3: TGTGCCAGCAGCTTAGCGGAGGTTACACCCCAGCATTTT.

The V call is TRBV5-1, the J call TRBJ1-3; 9 bases line up with TRBD1. The J segment lost 2 bases and the V segment lost 4 bases, leaving 7 bases of the junction unmatched. CDR3 size: 16 residues. Per the germline V gene, CDR1 is SGHRS and CDR2 is YFSETQ. The CDR3 nucleotides are TGCGCCAGCAGCCTACCCCGGACAGGGGCTGGAAACACCATATATTTT. Encoded protein: CASSLPRTGAGNTIYF.

The chain carries TRBV6-5 and TRBJ1-5; 10 nucleotides agree with TRBD1. The CDR3 extends over 15 amino acids. Germline V CDR1 and CDR2: MNHEY, SVGAGI. Unmatched junction bases numbered 6, after V lost 6 bases and J lost 4 bases. The CDR3 DNA reads as TGTGCCAGCAGCCGATCGGGACAGGGGAATCAGCCCCAGCATTTT. This codes for CASSRSGQGNQPQHF.

The rearrangement uses TRBV10-3 and TRBJ1-2, with D hard to call. Germline values: CDR1 ENHRY, CDR2 SYGVKD. The CDR3 length is 12 residues. V shed 5 bases and J shed 3 bases, with 7 bases lying between them. CDR3 sequence: CAISRGDYGYTF. CDR3 DNA: TGTGCCATCAGTCGGGGTGACTATGGCTACACCTTC.

The chain combines TRBV5-1 with TRBJ1-1; D is uncertain. Germline V CDR1 and CDR2: SGHRS, YFSETQ. Trimming took off 4 bases at V and 4 bases at J, with 17 bases between the two ends. The CDR3 runs 15 residues. CDR3 protein: CASSPIAGVATEAFF. The CDR3 nucleotides read TGCGCCAGCAGCCCAATAGCCGGGGTGGCCACTGAAGCTTTCTTT.

This clone has only a few counts. The genes are TRBV2 and TRBJ1-5, with D perhaps TRBD1 (5 bases). V was shortened by 6 bases and J by 2 bases, with 8 bases between the two germline ends. Germline CDR1 SNHLY, CDR2 FYNNEI. This CDR3 has 13 amino acids. CDR3 sequence reads: CASRGHGNQPQHF. The DNA of the CDR3 is TGTGCCAGCAGAGGACACGGCAATCAGCCCCAGCATTTT.

V gene TRBV3-1 (or the pseudogene TRBV3-2) combines with J gene TRBJ2-1, with 7 bases matching TRBD2. There are 14 residues in the CDR3. V gave up 1 base and J gave up 9 bases; unmatched junction bases: 6. In germline, CDR1 is LGHDT, CDR2 YNNKEL (reference sequence). CDR3 region: CASSQVVGGVEQFF. The CDR3 region has the DNA TGTGCCAGCAGCCAAGTGGTGGGAGGGGTTGAGCAGTTCTTC.

The rearrangement joins TRBV10-3 to TRBJ1-2, with D possibly matching TRBD1 (6 bases). Trimming took off 0 bases at V and 4 bases at J, with 12 bases between the two ends. Germline CDR1 ENHRY, CDR2 SYGVKD. This CDR3 is built from 15 residues. The chain's CDR3 is CAISESLDSSYGYTF. For the CDR3, the DNA is TGTGCCATCAGTGAGTCGCTGGACAGCAGCTATGGCTACACCTTC.

The chain links TRBV27 to TRBJ2-1, with 7 positions matching TRBD2. V dropped 6 bases and J dropped 0; count of bases not matched to a gene: 8. This CDR3 contains 16 residues. Germline CDR1 is MNHEY and CDR2 is SMNVEV (reference sequence). The DNA for the CDR3 is TGTGCCAGCAGCTCCGCTAGCGGAAGCTCCTACAATGAGCAGTTCTTC. Translation gives CASSSASGSSYNEQFF.

The chain links TRBV19 to TRBJ2-7; TRBD1 matches at 9 bases. The J segment lost 0 bases and the V segment lost 6 bases, leaving 6 bases of the junction unmatched. Germline CDR1 and CDR2: LNHDA and SQIVND (reference sequence). The CDR3 has 15 amino acids. The CDR3 DNA follows: TGTGCCAGTAGATGGGGGACAGGGAGCTCCTACGAGCAGTACTTC. It is translated as CASRWGTGSSYEQYF.

In this sample, this clone turned up once. The V gene is TRBV5-1, the J gene TRBJ2-5; perhaps TRBD1 as D (6 bases). The CDR3 is 13 residues long. The V end lost 4 bases, the J end lost 5 bases, and 12 bases lay between the germline ends. Germline V gene sequence: CDR1 SGHRS, CDR2 YFSETQ. CDR3 sequence: CASSRQVGETQYF. CDR3 bases: TGCGCCAGCAGCAGACAGGTTGGGGAGACCCAGTACTTC.

The chain links TRBV10-3 to TRBJ2-1; TRBD2 matches at 10 bases. CDR1 and CDR2 from the germline V gene are ENHRY and SYGVKD. V shed 0 bases and J 8 bases; nucleotides not matched to a gene: 7. This CDR3 contains 16 residues. The CDR3 sequence: CAISESPSGSWHEQFF. In nucleotides, the CDR3 is TGTGCCATCAGTGAGTCCCCTAGCGGGAGTTGGCATGAGCAGTTCTTC.

The V gene is TRBV6-5, the J gene TRBJ1-3; D is possibly TRBD1 (6 bases). Trimming stripped 6 bases from V and 4 bases from J, with 13 bases between. CDR1 is MNHEY, CDR2 SVGAGI, per germline. This CDR3 comprises 14 residues. CDR3 sequence (DNA): TGTGCCAGCAGCGTAGGGGGTCAGGGAAACACCATATATTTT. It translates to CASSVGGQGNTIYF.

This chain connects TRBV6-1 to TRBJ2-5, with D maybe TRBD2 (5 bases). This CDR3 spans 15 amino acids. The V end lost 9 bases, the J end lost 0 bases, and 17 bases lay between the germline ends. Germline V lookup: CDR1 MNHNS, CDR2 SASEGT. CDR3 sequence (DNA): TGTGCCAGTTCCCTCGATGCGGGTTACCAAGAGACCCAGTACTTC. Translation gives CASSLDAGYQETQYF.

The chain joins TRBV5-1 to TRBJ2-5; TRBD2 matches at 12 bases. CDR3 length: 16 amino acids. The ends lost 3 bases at V and 5 bases at J; junction bases unmatched: 8. Germline V CDR1 and CDR2: SGHRS, YFSETQ. The CDR3 coding sequence is TGCGCCAGCAGCTCCCTAGCGGGAGGGCCCGAGGAGACCCAGTACTTC. Translation: CASSSLAGGPEETQYF.

The chain combines TRBV3-1 (or the pseudogene TRBV3-2) with TRBJ1-1; TRBD1 agrees at 9 bases. The CDR3 loop spans 16 amino acids. Germline loops: CDR1 LGHDT, CDR2 YNNKEL (reference sequence). V lost 3 bases and J lost 5; bases outside the gene matches: 10. CDR3 loop: CASSQWDRVGKTEAFF. DNA of the CDR3: TGTGCCAGCAGCCAGTGGGACAGGGTGGGAAAGACTGAAGCTTTCTTT.

The J gene is TRBJ2-7, the V gene TRBV3-1 (or the pseudogene TRBV3-2); 7 bases fit TRBD1. The V gene end was trimmed by 3 bases and the J gene end by 0 bases; junction bases not matched to a gene: 5. The CDR3 has 15 amino acids. CDR1 LGHDT and CDR2 YNNKEL come from the germline V gene (reference sequence). CDR3 bases: TGTGCCAGCAGCCACGGGACAGTACCCTCCTACGAGCAGTACTTC. Protein product: CASSHGTVPSYEQYF.

As DNA, the CDR3 is TGTGCCAGCAGCCAAGGGGCAGCGAACACTGAAGCTTTCTTT. It specifies CASSQGAANTEAFF. The chain uses TRBV3-1 (or the pseudogene TRBV3-2) and TRBJ1-1; no reliable D call. The ends were cut back, 1 base at V and 1 base at J, with 7 bases in the middle. In germline, CDR1 is LGHDT, CDR2 YNNKEL (reference sequence). This CDR3 contains 14 residues.

The V and J genes are TRBV3-1 (or the pseudogene TRBV3-2) and TRBJ2-7, with a tentative D call TRBD1 (7 bases). CDR1 and CDR2 from the germline V gene are LGHDT and YNNKEL (reference sequence). V shed 4 bases and J shed 2 bases, with 15 bases lying between them. This CDR3 has 15 residues. CDR3 residues: CASSRGQGGAYEQYV. In nucleotides, the CDR3 is TGTGCCAGCAGCCGCGGGCAGGGGGGAGCCTACGAGCAGTACGTC.

The rearrangement joins TRBV4-2 to TRBJ1-1, with a weak D call TRBD1 (5 bases). CDR3 length equals 15 residues. The V gene's germline CDR1 is LGHNA and CDR2 YNFKEQ. The V gene lost 1 base and the J gene lost 5 bases, with 14 bases spanning the gap. CDR3 protein: CASSQAQQEWTEAFF. As DNA, the CDR3 is TGTGCCAGCAGCCAAGCGCAACAGGAATGGACTGAAGCTTTCTTT.

The rearrangement uses TRBV20-1 and TRBJ1-1; D remains ambiguous. Trimming stripped 3 bases from V and 1 base from J, with 9 bases between. The CDR3 totals 13 residues. CDR1 DFQATT and CDR2 SNEGSKA come from the germline V gene (reference sequence). This chain's CDR3 is CSASGASNTEAFF. The CDR3 coding sequence is TGCAGTGCTAGTGGCGCCTCGAACACTGAAGCTTTCTTT.